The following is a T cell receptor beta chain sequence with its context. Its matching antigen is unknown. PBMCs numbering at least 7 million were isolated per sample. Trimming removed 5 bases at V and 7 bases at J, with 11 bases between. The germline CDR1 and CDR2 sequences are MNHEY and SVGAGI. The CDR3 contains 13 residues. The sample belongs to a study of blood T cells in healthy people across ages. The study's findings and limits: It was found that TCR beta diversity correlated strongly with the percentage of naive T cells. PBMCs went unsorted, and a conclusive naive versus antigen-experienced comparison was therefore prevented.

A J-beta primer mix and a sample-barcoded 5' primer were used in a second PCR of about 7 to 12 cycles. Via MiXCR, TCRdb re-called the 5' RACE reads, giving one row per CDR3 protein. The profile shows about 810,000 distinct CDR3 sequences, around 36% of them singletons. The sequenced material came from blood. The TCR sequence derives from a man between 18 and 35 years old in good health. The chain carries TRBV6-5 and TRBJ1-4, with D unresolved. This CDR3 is CASSDGGGEKLFF. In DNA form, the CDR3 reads TGTGCCAGCAGTGACGGAGGCGGTGAAAAACTGTTTTTT.